These 6 T cell receptor beta chains share one sample of origin, sequenced in a study of cytomegalovirus exposure and HLA in healthy donors. Vbeta (60) and Jbeta (13) primers were used in the PCR. Some clones are missing from TCRdb's copy, which holds only in-frame ones; the method was immunoSEQ multiplex PCR. The repertoire holds around 160,000 clones, with around four fifths as singletons. Material: PBMCs. These receptors were taken from a man aged 18 to 35 in good health and CMV-seropositive.

The chain uses TRBV19 and TRBJ1-1; D uncertain. CDR3 length equals 13 residues. Germline V lookup: CDR1 LNHDA, CDR2 SQIVND (reference sequence). Trimming took 5 bases from V and 4 from J, leaving 11 bases between them. This chain's CDR3 is CASSLDSLTEAFF. The CDR3 DNA is TGTGCCAGTAGTTTGGACTCTCTCACTGAAGCTTTCTTT.

The V and J genes are TRBV2 and TRBJ1-2; D is possibly TRBD1 (5 bases). V lost 2 bases and J 1 base, leaving 11 bases between the germline ends. Germline values: CDR1 SNHLY, CDR2 FYNNEI. The CDR3 totals 15 residues. CDR3 region: CASSEWQGFNYGYTF. The CDR3 DNA reads as TGTGCCAGCAGTGAATGGCAGGGCTTTAACTATGGCTACACCTTC.

This chain joins TRBV19 and TRBJ1-5; 8 nucleotides align to TRBD1. The CDR3 length is 14 residues. Germline CDR1 LNHDA, CDR2 SQIVND (reference sequence). The junction had 9 bases not matched to a gene; V was cut back by 8 bases and J by 6 bases. CDR3 DNA sequence: TGTGCCAGTGGCCCAGGGGGCGCATCTCAGCCCCAGCATTTT. Residues: CASGPGGASQPQHF.

The V gene is TRBV9, the J gene TRBJ2-3; D is possibly TRBD2 (7 bases). This CDR3 contains 15 residues. Germline lookup yields CDR1 SGDLS and CDR2 YYNGEE. The V end was cut by 1 base, the J end by 4 bases, with 13 bases between. In DNA form, the CDR3 reads TGTGCCAGCAGCGTAAGTGGGGGGGCCGCAGATACGCAGTATTTT. Its translation: CASSVSGGAADTQYF.

The rearrangement links TRBV5-1 to TRBJ2-4, with D maybe TRBD2 (6 bases). Germline lookup yields CDR1 SGHRS and CDR2 YFSETQ. This CDR3 is 14 amino acids long. Trimming stripped 4 bases from V and 2 bases from J, with 10 bases between. CDR3 sequence (DNA): TGCGCCAGCAGCCCGGGGACTCCCAAAAACATTCAGTACTTC. As protein: CASSPGTPKNIQYF.

V is TRBV10-3 and J is TRBJ2-7, with D maybe TRBD2 (6 bases). This CDR3 contains 15 residues. Trimming stripped 4 bases from V and 1 base from J, with 14 bases between. The germline V gene has CDR1 ENHRY and CDR2 SYGVKD. The CDR3 reads CAISGTRDFSYEQYF. The CDR3 DNA sequence: TGTGCCATCAGTGGGACCAGGGACTTTTCCTACGAGCAGTACTTC.